This TCR beta chain was sequenced for a study of blood T cell repertoires in COVID-19. Study summary: In each case, the material was cDNA or gDNA derived from T cells, B-cell-depleted T cells, or PBMCs.

Per the original methods: Nucleated cell number was recorded as an estimate derived from reference gene primer amplification. The method was immunoSEQ multiplex PCR; TCRdb's version includes in-frame clones alone and lacks a portion of them. The V and J calls and clone size are taken from that table; D and trimming were inferred from the DNA. The sample carries 110,000 or so clones, 75% to 90% recorded once. V lost 5 bases to trimming and J lost 0 bases; unmatched junction nucleotides: 4. CDR3 length: 14 amino acids. Germline assignment: CDR1 SQVTM and CDR2 ANQGSEA. J is TRBJ2-1 and V is TRBV29-1, with 7 bases identical to TRBD1. This sequence originates from a woman between 45 and 60 years old with acute or convalescent COVID-19. Material for sequencing was peripheral blood. CDR3 nucleotide sequence: TGCAGCGTTAAACAGGGGAACTCCTACAATGAGCAGTTCTTC. Its translation: CSVKQGNSYNEQFF.